This passage covers 14 T cell receptor beta chains from one sample sequenced in a study of molecular identifiers for immune sequencing clone quantification. TCRdb re-derived calls from the PCR reads in MiXCR, one entry per CDR3 protein. There are over 85,000 distinct CDR3 sequences in the sample; around a fifth occur only once, and 0.8% to 1.2% lies in the top ten. Sequenced input: naive CD8+ T cells from blood, with Jurkat cell RNA spiked in. As to subset: FACS-sorted CD8+CD4-CCR7+CD45RA+ naive T cells. These receptors all stem from a human donor in good health. Some libraries in this study had Jurkat cell RNA spiked in.

The rearrangement joins TRBV11-2 to TRBJ2-1; tentative D call: TRBD1 (5 bases). CDR3 size: 12 residues. V shed 3 bases and J shed 8 bases, with 8 bases lying between them. CDR1 and CDR2 (germline): SGHAT, FQNNGV. The CDR3 coding sequence is TGTGCCAGCAGCTTCGCCAGGGATGAGCAGTTCTTC. It specifies CASSFARDEQFF.

Comment on this clonotype: Its ends do not fully match the called genes, so a read error is possible. CDR3: CASSPTTGTQYF. In nucleotides, the CDR3 is TGTGCCAGCAGTCCCACCACAGGTACGCAGTATTTT. This chain links TRBV27 with TRBJ2-3; D possibly corresponds to TRBD1 (5 bases). The CDR3 sequence is 12 residues long. Per germline, CDR1 MNHEY and CDR2 SMNVEV (reference sequence).

This clonotype was seen repeatedly, ten times or more. This chain links TRBV7-9 with TRBJ2-3; D remains unclear. Germline V gene data show CDR1 as SEHNR and CDR2 as FQNEAQ (reference sequence). Trimming left V 5 bases short and J 4 bases short, with 7 bases between. This CDR3 spans 12 amino acids. The CDR3 DNA is TGTGCCAGCAGCGTAAGACCAGATACGCAGTATTTT. This translates into CASSVRPDTQYF.

V and J are TRBV19 and TRBJ2-1; D is possibly TRBD1 (7 bases). This CDR3 contains 15 residues. Per the germline V gene, CDR1 is LNHDA and CDR2 is SQIVND (reference sequence). V lost 7 bases to trimming and J lost 4 bases, with 17 bases between them. The CDR3 loop is CASKTRDSLYNEQFF. CDR3 DNA sequence: TGTGCCAGTAAAACGCGGGACAGTCTTTACAATGAGCAGTTCTTC.

This clonotype occurred many times. The chain has TRBV28 and TRBJ2-6; the D gene is possibly TRBD1 (5 bases). From germline, CDR1 is MDHEN and CDR2 SYDVKM. The CDR3 contains 15 residues. Trimming shortened V by 5 bases and J by 6 bases, and 14 bases separated the two germline ends. DNA for the CDR3: TGTGCCAGCAGTCCCCGGACAACGTTGGCCAACGTCCTGACTTTC. Translation: CASSPRTTLANVLTF. The full variable domain, with the rest looked up from reference TRBV28 and TRBJ2-6, is DVKVTQSSRYLVKRTGEKVFLECVQDMDHENMFWYRQDPGLGLRLIYFSYDVKMKEKGDIPEGYSVSREKKERFSLILESASTNQTSMYLCASSPRTTLANVLTFGAGSRLTVL.

This clonotype was detected once. A junction end diverges from the germline sequence, so it may reflect a read error. The chain is built from TRBV7-2 and TRBJ2-3; no definite D call. There are 14 residues in the CDR3. Germline CDR1 reads SGHTA; CDR2 reads FQGNSA. The CDR3 is CASSSAICTDMQYF. DNA of the CDR3: TGTGCCAGCAGCTCTGCTATTTGCACAGATATGCAGTATTTT.

In this sample, this clonotype turned up once. The chain carries TRBV6-2 or TRBV6-3 and TRBJ2-7, with 8 bases fitting TRBD1. The CDR3 length is 14 residues. V trimming: 5 bases; J trimming: 5 bases; junction bases outside the gene matches: 8. The germline V gene encodes CDR1 MNHEY and CDR2 SVGEGT. In nucleotides, the CDR3 is TGTGCCAGCAGTACCCCCAGGACAGGGAACGAGCAGTACTTC. This encodes CASSTPRTGNEQYF.

V is TRBV27 and J is TRBJ2-1; the D gene is possibly TRBD1 (6 bases). CDR3 length equals 12 residues. Germline CDR1 reads MNHEY; CDR2 reads SMNVEV (reference sequence). Trimming pared 6 bases from V and 5 bases from J, leaving 8 bases between. In nucleotides, the CDR3 is TGTGCCAGCAGCCGGACAGACAATGAGCAGTTCTTC. Its protein is CASSRTDNEQFF.

This clonotype was seen only a few times. The chain links TRBV27 to TRBJ2-3; D may correspond to TRBD1 or TRBD2 (5 bases each). Germline V lookup: CDR1 MNHEY, CDR2 SMNVEV (reference sequence). V lost 5 bases, J lost 0 bases, and 12 bases lay in between. This CDR3 region has 15 residues. Here the CDR3 DNA reads TGTGCCAGCAGTGAGGGGTACTCTAGCACAGATACGCAGTATTTT. It is translated as CASSEGYSSTDTQYF.

There are many counts of this clonotype. The chain is built from TRBV7-9 and TRBJ2-3; 9 positions agree with TRBD1. The length of the CDR3 is 14 residues. Germline CDR1 is SEHNR and CDR2 is FQNEAQ (reference sequence). The trim removed 5 bases at V and 5 bases at J, leaving 5 bases unmatched. The CDR3 DNA reads TGTGCCAGCAGCGCTCGACAGGGGGGAGATACGCAGTATTTT. It specifies CASSARQGGDTQYF.

A remark on this clonotype: A much more abundant neighbour one base away suggests this may be a read error. This chain uses TRBV7-2 with TRBJ2-1, with D perhaps matching TRBD2 (6 bases). V shed 11 bases and J shed 8 bases, with 13 bases lying between them. CDR1 SGHTA and CDR2 FQGNSA come from the germline V gene. The CDR3 has 11 amino acids. CDR3 nucleotides: TGTGCCTTTCAGACGGGGGATGAGCAGTTCTTC. This encodes CAFQTGDEQFF. Looking up the rest from reference TRBV7-2 and TRBJ2-1 gives the full variable domain: GAGVSQSPSNKVTEKGKDVELRCDPISGHTALYWYRQSLGQGLEFLIYFQGNSAPDKSGLPSDRFSAERTGGSVSTLTIQRTQQEDSAVYLCAFQTGDEQFFGPGTRLTVL.

At least ten counts were recorded for this clonotype. This chain connects TRBV18 to TRBJ2-1; a possible D gene is TRBD2 (6 bases). V was shortened by 2 bases and J by 1 base, with 15 bases between the two germline ends. CDR1 and CDR2 from the germline V gene are KGHSH and LQKENI. This CDR3 region has 17 residues. The CDR3 loop reads CASSPSPGDPSYNEQFF. The CDR3 DNA is TGTGCCAGCTCACCATCCCCGGGGGACCCTTCCTACAATGAGCAGTTCTTC.

Points on this clonotype: Sequence at one end of the junction differs from germline and may be a read error. The chain has TRBV20-1 and TRBJ1-1; the D gene is possibly TRBD1 (5 bases). From germline, CDR1 is DFQATT and CDR2 SNEGSKA (reference sequence). There are 17 residues in the CDR3. CDR3 loop: CSVSQDTNRIGSTGAFF. The CDR3 coding sequence is TGCAGTGTTAGCCAGGACACTAATAGGATAGGGAGCACTGGAGCTTTCTTT.

Many counts were recorded for this clonotype. J is TRBJ2-4 and V is TRBV7-9; D is perhaps TRBD1 (6 bases). V was pared by 5 bases and J by 6 bases, with 14 bases between. Germline lookup yields CDR1 SEHNR and CDR2 FQNEAQ (reference sequence). The CDR3 runs to 14 residues. CDR3 region: CASSLTGSLNIQYF. The CDR3 nucleotides are TGTGCCAGCAGCCTAACAGGGTCTCTAAACATTCAGTACTTC. Together with reference TRBV7-9 and TRBJ2-4, the CDR3 gives the full variable domain: DTGVSQNPRHKITKRGQNVTFRCDPISEHNRLYWYRQTLGQGPEFLTYFQNEAQLEKSRLLSDRFSAERPKGSFSTLEIQRTEQGDSAMYLCASSLTGSLNIQYFGAGTRLSVL.